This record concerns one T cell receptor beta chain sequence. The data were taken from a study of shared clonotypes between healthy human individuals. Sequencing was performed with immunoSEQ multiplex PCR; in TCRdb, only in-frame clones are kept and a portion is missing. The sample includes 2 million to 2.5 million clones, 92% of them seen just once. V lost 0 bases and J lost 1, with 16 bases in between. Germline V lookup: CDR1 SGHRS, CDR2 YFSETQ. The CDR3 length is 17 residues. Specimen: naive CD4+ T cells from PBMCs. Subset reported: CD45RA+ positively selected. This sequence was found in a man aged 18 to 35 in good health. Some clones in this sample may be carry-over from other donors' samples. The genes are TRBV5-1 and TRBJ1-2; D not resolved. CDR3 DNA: TGCGCCAGCAGCTTGGATAGGAGAGCGTCTTTTAACTATGGCTACACCTTC. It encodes CASSLDRRASFNYGYTF.